Below, 22 T cell receptor beta chains from the same sample are listed, as sequenced in a study of blood T cells in healthy people across ages. A second PCR of 7 to 11 cycles used a sample-barcoded 5' primer and a J-beta primer mix. TCRdb analysed the 5' RACE reads with MiXCR anew, one entry per CDR3 protein. The sample records about 1.6 million distinct CDR3 sequences, about 31% being singletons. Sequencing was performed on blood. These receptors all stem from a woman under 40 in good health.

V gene TRBV6-6 combines with J gene TRBJ2-7; D gene uncertain. V lost 0 bases and J 0 bases, leaving 12 bases between the germline ends. CDR1 MNHNY and CDR2 SVGAGI come from the germline V gene (reference sequence). This CDR3 has 16 amino acids. The CDR3 sequence: CASSYSSTPSSYEQYF. The CDR3 nucleotides are TGTGCCAGCAGTTACTCGTCGACACCTAGCTCCTACGAGCAGTACTTC.

V is TRBV20-1 and J is TRBJ2-7; D might be TRBD2 (6 bases). The germline V gene encodes CDR1 DFQATT and CDR2 SNEGSKA (reference sequence). The CDR3 is 14 residues long. Trimming removed 2 bases at V and 7 bases at J, with 18 bases between. Written as DNA, the CDR3 is TGCAGTGCTAGAAGTAGCGGCTCCTACAATGAGCAGTACTTC. It translates to CSARSSGSYNEQYF.

As for this clonotype: One junction end does not reproduce the germline sequence, and a read error may be involved. The chain couples TRBV20-1 to TRBJ2-1; possibly TRBD2 for D (5 bases). CDR1 is DFQATT, CDR2 SNEGSKA, per germline (reference sequence). CDR3 length: 17 amino acids. The CDR3 coding sequence is TGCAGTGCTACCGATAGATCTAGCTACCGCTCCCACAATGAGCAGTTCTTC. Translation: CSATDRSSYRSHNEQFF.

This clonotype has a count of ten or more. V usage is TRBV4-1 and J usage is TRBJ2-7; TRBD1 aligns across 7 bases. The V segment lost 9 bases and the J segment 0 bases; nucleotides outside the gene matches: 11. The CDR3 extends over 15 amino acids. Germline CDR1 MGHRA, CDR2 YSYEKL. CDR3 protein: CARSDRARISYEQYF. In DNA, the CDR3 is TGCGCCAGGTCAGACAGGGCCCGGATCTCCTACGAGCAGTACTTC.

This clonotype came up a few times. The rearrangement joins TRBV7-3 to TRBJ2-3; the D gene is possibly TRBD2 (7 bases). V was trimmed by 1 base and J by 5 bases, leaving 13 bases between them. CDR3 length: 15 amino acids. Looked up from germline, CDR1 is SGHTA and CDR2 is FQGTGA. This CDR3 reads CASSLIVGGQDTQYF. CDR3 DNA sequence: TGTGCCAGCAGCTTAATCGTGGGGGGGCAAGATACGCAGTATTTT.

The chain combines TRBV20-1 with TRBJ1-1; possibly TRBD1 for D (6 bases). Germline V gives CDR1 DFQATT, CDR2 SNEGSKA (reference sequence). The CDR3 consists of 14 residues. Trimming pared 1 base from V and 0 bases from J, leaving 9 bases between. CDR3 coding DNA: TGCAGTGCTAGAGCGGGGGCTATGAACACTGAAGCTTTCTTT. It encodes CSARAGAMNTEAFF.

The chain combines TRBV7-3 with TRBJ1-2; 9 nucleotides line up with TRBD1. With 0 bases clipped from V and 5 bases from J, the junction kept 10 bases outside the gene matches. The CDR3 is 17 residues long. CDR1 and CDR2 from the germline V gene are SGHTA and FQGTGA. The CDR3 region is CASSLTRDRATRYGYTF. In nucleotides, the CDR3 is TGTGCCAGCAGCTTAACGCGGGACAGGGCTACTAGGTATGGCTACACCTTC.

V is TRBV28 and J is TRBJ1-6; 7 nucleotides match TRBD1. The CDR3 consists of 15 residues. From germline, CDR1 is MDHEN and CDR2 SYDVKM. The V segment lost 5 bases and the J segment 10 bases; nucleotides outside the gene matches: 11. The CDR3 region has the DNA TGTGCCAGCAGTCGCAGACAGGGCATTCAGTCACCCCTCCACTTT. Protein: CASSRRQGIQSPLHF.

This clonotype was counted between two and nine times. The chain joins TRBV9 to TRBJ1-2; the D is unclear. The CDR3 is 14 residues long. Germline assignment: CDR1 SGDLS and CDR2 YYNGEE. V lost 3 bases to trimming and J lost 3 bases, with 12 bases between them. CDR3 sequence reads: CASSAGLLDYGYTF. CDR3 sequence (DNA): TGTGCCAGCAGCGCGGGCCTCCTAGACTATGGCTACACCTTC. The whole variable domain, remainder taken from reference TRBV9 and TRBJ1-2, is DSGVTQTPKHLITATGQRVTLRCSPRSGDLSVYWYQQSLDQGLQFLIQYYNGEERAKGNILERFSAQQFPDLHSELNLSSLELGDSALYFCASSAGLLDYGYTFGSGTRLTVV.

The chain uses TRBV18 and TRBJ2-3, with 7 nucleotides matching TRBD1. CDR1 is KGHSH, CDR2 LQKENI, per germline. With 6 bases clipped from V and 4 bases from J, the junction kept 10 bases outside the gene matches. The CDR3 is 15 residues long. The CDR3 DNA reads as TGTGCCAGCTCGCCGACAGGGAAAGTCGCAGATACGCAGTATTTT. The encoded protein is CASSPTGKVADTQYF.

This chain links TRBV15 with TRBJ2-7; D might be TRBD2 (5 bases). Germline V CDR1 and CDR2: LNHNV, YYDKDF (reference sequence). The CDR3 contains 13 residues. Trimming removed 4 bases at V and 0 bases at J, with 7 bases between. CDR3 in DNA: TGTGCCACCAGCAACGGGGACTCCTACGAGCAGTACTTC. Its translation is CATSNGDSYEQYF.

This clonotype came up a few times. The chain recombines TRBV20-1 with TRBJ2-7; D is unclear. V was pared by 3 bases and J by 4 bases, with 7 bases between. The V gene's germline CDR1 is DFQATT and CDR2 SNEGSKA (reference sequence). The CDR3 is made up of 11 amino acids. This chain's CDR3 is CSASGKYEQYF. The CDR3 nucleotides read TGCAGTGCTAGCGGAAAGTACGAGCAGTACTTC.

The rearrangement uses TRBV20-1 and TRBJ2-5; TRBD2 is a possible D gene (6 bases). The germline CDR1 and CDR2 sequences are DFQATT and SNEGSKA (reference sequence). V was clipped by 0 bases and J by 0 bases, with 8 bases between them. The length of the CDR3 is 14 residues. The CDR3 protein is CSARDGGNQETQYF. The CDR3 DNA follows: TGCAGTGCTAGAGATGGCGGGAACCAAGAGACCCAGTACTTC.

This clonotype has a count of ten or more. J is TRBJ2-7 and V is TRBV4-1, with 9 bases lining up with TRBD2. With V trimmed by 1 base and J by 4 bases, 14 bases remained unmatched. Germline assignment: CDR1 MGHRA and CDR2 YSYEKL. The CDR3 runs 18 residues. CDR3 loop: CASSQGPPWREGPYEQYF. DNA of the CDR3: TGCGCCAGCAGCCAAGGCCCGCCGTGGCGGGAGGGCCCTTACGAGCAGTACTTC.

This clonotype was recorded once. The junction and the germline gene differ at one end; a read error may be behind it. The rearrangement uses TRBV10-3 and TRBJ2-1; 7 positions match TRBD1. The length of the CDR3 is 15 residues. Looked up from germline, CDR1 is ENHRY and CDR2 is SYGVKD. As DNA, the CDR3 is TGTGCCATCAGCCCCGGGGACAGACTCCGCAATGAGCGGTTCTTC. This codes for CAISPGDRLRNERFF.

The chain recombines TRBV6-6 with TRBJ2-1; 9 bases agree with TRBD1. With 4 bases clipped from V and 8 bases from J, the junction kept 3 bases outside the gene matches. The length of the CDR3 is 13 residues. CDR1 and CDR2 from the germline V gene are MNHNY and SVGAGI (reference sequence). Here the CDR3 reads CASSSTGGYEQFF. CDR3 nucleotides: TGTGCCAGCAGTTCCACAGGGGGCTATGAGCAGTTCTTC.

This clonotype was recorded at least ten times. The chain recombines TRBV27 with TRBJ2-2; 11 positions match TRBD2. The CDR3 has 20 residues. CDR1 is MNHEY and CDR2 is SMNVEV in the germline V gene (reference sequence). The J segment lost 4 bases and the V segment lost 3 bases, leaving 16 bases of the junction unmatched. DNA for the CDR3: TGTGCCAGCAGTTTTTTGACTAGCGGGGCCCTTAAGCAGGGCACCGGGGAGCTGTTTTTT. Translating it yields CASSFLTSGALKQGTGELFF.

The rearrangement links TRBV7-6 to TRBJ2-6; 7 nucleotides line up with TRBD1. Trimming removed 5 bases from V and 0 bases from J; junction bases left unmatched: 10. The length of the CDR3 is 18 residues. The V gene's germline CDR1 is SGHVS and CDR2 FNYEAQ. CDR3 sequence (DNA): TGTGCCAGCAGCCTAGGCAAGGGACAGTCCTCTGGGGCCAACGTCCTGACTTTC. It translates to CASSLGKGQSSGANVLTF.

The chain combines TRBV27 with TRBJ1-1; D remains ambiguous. The CDR3 is made up of 13 amino acids. The germline V gene has CDR1 MNHEY and CDR2 SMNVEV (reference sequence). The V end was cut by 6 bases, the J end by 8 bases, with 16 bases between. CDR3 DNA sequence: TGTGCCAGCAGGTTACGGGAAGGCACCGAAGCTTTCTTT. Translated: CASRLREGTEAFF.

The genes are TRBV10-1 and TRBJ2-3; 16 bases map to TRBD2. Germline trimming cut 4 bases from V and 0 bases from J; bases unmatched to any gene: 10. Germline V gives CDR1 WNHNN, CDR2 SYGVQD (reference sequence). This CDR3 is built from 20 residues. The CDR3 loop reads CASSGTMGLAGGPSTDTQYF. The CDR3 DNA follows: TGCGCCAGCAGTGGTACCATGGGACTAGCGGGGGGGCCTAGCACAGATACGCAGTATTTT.

In its sample, this clonotype was seen once. V gene TRBV28 combines with J gene TRBJ2-7, with a tentative D call TRBD1 (6 bases). The germline V and J ends were trimmed by 4 bases and 2 bases, with 12 bases remaining between them. CDR1 is MDHEN and CDR2 is SYDVKM in the germline V gene. The length of the CDR3 is 14 residues. The CDR3 region has the DNA TGTGCCAGCAGTTCGGGACACACTACCTACGAGCAGTACTTC. The encoded protein is CASSSGHTTYEQYF.

The J gene is TRBJ2-1, the V gene TRBV5-1, with a tentative D call TRBD1 (6 bases). Germline V CDR1 and CDR2: SGHRS, YFSETQ. V gave up 3 bases and J gave up 8 bases, with 15 bases separating them. The CDR3 is 14 amino acids. CDR3 region: CASSSPGGGDEQFF. The CDR3 nucleotides read TGCGCCAGCAGCTCACCCGGTGGGGGCGATGAGCAGTTCTTC.